This is a list of T cell receptor beta chains from one sample in a study of cytomegalovirus exposure and HLA in healthy donors. Some clones are missing from TCRdb's copy, which holds only in-frame ones; the method was immunoSEQ multiplex PCR. The table lists some 150,000 clones, approximately 80% of them singletons. The source material was PBMCs. The receptor set was obtained from a woman in her thirties in good health and CMV-seropositive. Each CDR3 is given with its conserved first and last residue.

v_gene: TRBV19
j_gene: TRBJ1-5
CDR3aa: CASSTLANSGQPQHF

v_gene: TRBV7-3
j_gene: TRBJ2-5
CDR3aa: CASSPGQVGGQETQYF

v_gene: TRBV7-2
j_gene: TRBJ2-5
CDR3aa: CASSPNRETQYF

v_gene: TRBV13
j_gene: TRBJ1-2
CDR3aa: CASSLRGGRTGGHGYTF

v_gene: TRBV25-1
j_gene: TRBJ2-5
CDR3aa: CASSEWGRPEETQYF

v_gene: TRBV4-1
j_gene: TRBJ1-4
CDR3aa: CASSQAGTRIGATNEKLFF

v_gene: TRBV18
j_gene: TRBJ1-1
CDR3aa: CASSPTREINTEAFF

v_gene: TRBV29-1
j_gene: TRBJ1-2
CDR3aa: CSVSPRGSNYGYTF

v_gene: TRBV7-3
j_gene: TRBJ2-7
CDR3aa: CASSFLPGGAYEQYF

v_gene: TRBV27
j_gene: TRBJ1-1
CDR3aa: CASSPTGNTEAFF

v_gene: TRBV7-8
j_gene: TRBJ2-2
CDR3aa: CASSLEGGSGELFF

v_gene: TRBV6-5
j_gene: TRBJ2-1
CDR3aa: CASSGQGRVHEQFF

v_gene: TRBV10-3
j_gene: TRBJ2-2
CDR3aa: CAISGTTHTGELFF

v_gene: TRBV10-1
j_gene: TRBJ2-7
CDR3aa: CASSPGVRDNSYEQYF

v_gene: TRBV7-2
j_gene: TRBJ2-7
CDR3aa: CASSLAGGPYYEQYF

v_gene: TRBV11-3
j_gene: TRBJ1-2
CDR3aa: CASNFSTGTGDQTPTNGYTF

v_gene: TRBV2
j_gene: TRBJ2-3
CDR3aa: CASSTDREDTQYF

v_gene: TRBV5-4
j_gene: TRBJ1-4
CDR3aa: CASSSTGAANEKLFF

v_gene: TRBV21-1
j_gene: TRBJ1-4
CDR3aa: CASSIGGGDTYFRIREKLFF

v_gene: TRBV28
j_gene: TRBJ2-1
CDR3aa: CASSFQAGFPDEQFF

v_gene: TRBV7-9
j_gene: TRBJ2-5
CDR3aa: CASSFIDGLAGVQETQYF

v_gene: TRBV11-2
j_gene: TRBJ1-5
CDR3aa: CASSLIGGRPQHF

v_gene: TRBV7-2
j_gene: TRBJ1-1
CDR3aa: CASRHRTENTEAFF

v_gene: TRBV2
j_gene: TRBJ1-5
CDR3aa: CASSSDRANYQPQHF

v_gene: TRBV4-1
j_gene: .
CDR3aa: CASSQDLQGGGYEQYF

v_gene: TRBV4-1
j_gene: TRBJ1-4
CDR3aa: CASRGQLNEKLFF

v_gene: TRBV9
j_gene: TRBJ2-5
CDR3aa: CASSVERTGAETQYF

v_gene: TRBV18
j_gene: TRBJ2-7
CDR3aa: CASSPGQHYEQYF

v_gene: TRBV5-1
j_gene: TRBJ2-3
CDR3aa: CASSLPQSTDTQYF

v_gene: TRBV5-4
j_gene: TRBJ2-3
CDR3aa: CASSLGGASGWGGTDTQYF

v_gene: TRBV5-6
j_gene: TRBJ1-4
CDR3aa: CASSLARGAIKIPEKLFF

v_gene: TRBV7-2
j_gene: TRBJ1-1
CDR3aa: CASQRGRGLGEAFF

v_gene: TRBV7-2
j_gene: TRBJ1-1
CDR3aa: CASSYGTLNTEAFF

v_gene: TRBV10-3
j_gene: TRBJ1-2
CDR3aa: CAIGTGSPSGYGYTF

v_gene: TRBV9
j_gene: TRBJ2-2
CDR3aa: CASSDPRTGRVGGTGELFF

v_gene: TRBV27
j_gene: TRBJ2-5
CDR3aa: CASSPWGREETQYF

v_gene: TRBV6-1
j_gene: TRBJ2-7
CDR3aa: CASSGGLDAYEQYF

v_gene: TRBV7-9
j_gene: TRBJ2-7
CDR3aa: CSSSLSSGGEQYF

v_gene: TRBV25-1
j_gene: TRBJ2-3
CDR3aa: CASTINRETDTQYF

v_gene: TRBV7-2
j_gene: TRBJ2-3
CDR3aa: CASSVRWSTDTQYF

v_gene: TRBV7-7
j_gene: TRBJ1-1
CDR3aa: CASSPGPRDTEAFF

v_gene: TRBV30
j_gene: TRBJ2-1
CDR3aa: CAWSVGGEYNEQFF

v_gene: TRBV27
j_gene: TRBJ1-2
CDR3aa: CASKPGGSNYGYTF

v_gene: TRBV13
j_gene: TRBJ2-3
CDR3aa: CASSDRRRGGTDTQYF

v_gene: TRBV25-1
j_gene: TRBJ2-3
CDR3aa: CASSGWWALPTDTQYF